Below are 16 T cell receptor beta chains sequenced from a single sample in a study of blood T cell repertoires in COVID-19. The assay was immunoSEQ multiplex PCR, and TCRdb's table has in-frame clones only and misses some. The top ten hold 1% to 1.5% of the sample, which has more than 250,000 clones, around 88% seen once. The sequenced sample consisted of PBMCs or T cells enriched from blood (not recorded which). Every receptor here comes from a woman between 40 and 55 years old with acute COVID-19.

The chain links TRBV9 to TRBJ2-1; D gene ambiguous. The CDR3 consists of 12 residues. The germline V and J ends were trimmed by 0 bases and 15 bases, with 13 bases remaining between them. Germline values: CDR1 SGDLS, CDR2 YYNGEE. This CDR3 is CASSVGGNEWFF. The CDR3 DNA reads as TGTGCCAGCAGCGTAGGCGGCAACGAGTGGTTCTTC.

The chain recombines TRBV2 with TRBJ2-7; 7 bases align to TRBD1. The CDR3 consists of 12 residues. Germline loops: CDR1 SNHLY, CDR2 FYNNEI. The V and J ends lost 6 bases and 4 bases, in that order; junction bases with no gene match: 3. CDR3 nucleotides: TGTGCCAGCAGGGAACAGGGGTACGAGCAGTACTTC. It translates to CASREQGYEQYF.

The chain combines TRBV7-6 with TRBJ1-4, with no clear D. The CDR3 loop spans 15 amino acids. In germline, CDR1 is SGHVS, CDR2 FNYEAQ. V was pared by 5 bases and J by 0 bases, with 10 bases between. The CDR3 loop reads CASSLGSPTNEKLFF. In DNA, the CDR3 is TGTGCCAGCAGCCTCGGGTCACCAACTAATGAAAAACTGTTTTTT.

V is TRBV11-2 and J is TRBJ1-2; 7 positions match TRBD1. The CDR3 covers 13 residues. The germline CDR1 and CDR2 sequences are SGHAT and FQNNGV. V shed 3 bases, J shed 3 bases, and the junction held 1 base outside the gene matches. This chain's CDR3 is CASSFTGDYGYTF. For the CDR3, the DNA is TGTGCCAGCAGCTTTACAGGGGACTATGGCTACACCTTC.

The chain couples TRBV2 to TRBJ1-2; no firm D call. The CDR3 is 12 amino acids. V was cut by 4 bases and J by 6 bases, with 9 bases left in between. The germline V gene encodes CDR1 SNHLY and CDR2 FYNNEI. CDR3 nucleotide sequence: TGTGCCAGCAGTGTGGAGTCCCATGGCTACACCTTC. Translated: CASSVESHGYTF. The full variable domain, in which reference TRBV2 and TRBJ1-2 provide the parts outside the CDR3, is EPEVTQTPSHQVTQMGQEVILRCVPISNHLYFYWYRQILGQKVEFLVSFYNNEISEKSEIFDDQFSVERPDGSNFTLKIRSTKLEDSAMYFCASSVESHGYTFGSGTRLTVV.

This rearrangement joins TRBV19 to TRBJ1-4, with 9 bases aligning to TRBD1. This CDR3 is built from 15 residues. V was pared by 6 bases and J by 2 bases, with 4 bases of the junction left unmatched. CDR1 and CDR2 from the germline V gene are LNHDA and SQIVND (reference sequence). For the CDR3, the DNA is TGTGCCAGTAGGTACAGGGGGCGGACTAATGAAAAACTGTTTTTT. This gives the protein CASRYRGRTNEKLFF.

The chain couples TRBV2 to TRBJ2-1, with 10 bases matching TRBD1. The CDR3 extends over 15 amino acids. The germline gives CDR1 SNHLY, CDR2 FYNNEI. The J segment lost 8 bases and the V segment lost 3 bases, leaving 7 bases of the junction unmatched. The CDR3 nucleotides are TGTGCCAGCAGTGATGGACAGGGGGGTAGGTATGAGCAGTTCTTC. Its translation is CASSDGQGGRYEQFF.

V and J are TRBV24-1 and TRBJ1-1; 7 positions match TRBD1. CDR3 size: 16 residues. Germline values: CDR1 KGHDR, CDR2 SFDVKD. V trimming: 3 bases; J trimming: 6 bases; junction bases outside the gene matches: 12. For the CDR3, the DNA is TGTGCCACCAGTGATATGTTAAGGGGGCGGGCCCCTGAAGCTTTCTTT. It codes for CATSDMLRGRAPEAFF.

The chain has TRBV9 and TRBJ2-1; 7 bases line up with TRBD2. This CDR3 region has 18 residues. V dropped 0 bases and J dropped 2; count of bases not matched to a gene: 11. Germline-derived CDR1 and CDR2 are SGDLS and YYNGEE. The DNA for the CDR3 is TGTGCCAGCAGCGTAGGCGTCCAGGGCGGGAGTACCTACAATGAGCAGTTCTTC. Its protein is CASSVGVQGGSTYNEQFF.

The chain employs TRBV9 and TRBJ2-1; 8 nucleotides align to TRBD2. The CDR3 extends over 15 amino acids. Germline CDR1 and CDR2: SGDLS and YYNGEE. The ends lost 2 bases at V and 0 bases at J; junction bases unmatched: 1. The DNA of the CDR3 is TGTGCCAGCAGCGTGACTAGCGACTCCTACAATGAGCAGTTCTTC. Encoded protein: CASSVTSDSYNEQFF.

This sequence joins TRBV7-2 and TRBJ1-1; possibly TRBD1 for D (6 bases). Trimming cost V 1 base and J 5 bases, with 14 bases left between them. Germline-derived CDR1 and CDR2 are SGHTA and FQGNSA. The CDR3 contains 15 residues. In nucleotides, the CDR3 is TGTGCCAGCAGCTTAGGGCCAGGGGAAGCAACTGAAGCTTTCTTT. Residues: CASSLGPGEATEAFF.

This chain uses TRBV27 with TRBJ2-1; 8 bases align to TRBD2. The V and J ends lost 1 base and 6 bases, in that order; junction bases with no gene match: 14. The CDR3 spans 18 residues. CDR1 is MNHEY and CDR2 is SMNVEV in the germline V gene (reference sequence). CDR3 DNA: TGTGCCAGCAGTTTATTAATGGGACTAGGATTTGAGGTCAATGAGCAGTTCTTC. It yields the protein CASSLLMGLGFEVNEQFF.

CDR3 DNA sequence: TGTGCCAGTAGTCAAGGACACGACTACGAGCAGTACGTC. Translation gives CASSQGHDYEQYV. V gene TRBV19 combines with J gene TRBJ2-7; maybe TRBD1 (5 bases). CDR1 and CDR2 (germline): LNHDA, SQIVND (reference sequence). CDR3 length: 13 amino acids. Between the trimmed V and J ends, which lost 5 bases and 3 bases, there was a span of 11 bases.

The V gene is TRBV2, the J gene TRBJ1-1, with 10 bases lining up with TRBD1. Germline loops: CDR1 SNHLY, CDR2 FYNNEI. The CDR3 length is 16 residues. The V gene end was trimmed by 3 bases and the J gene end by 0 bases; junction bases not matched to a gene: 4. CDR3 loop: CASSEWGQGMNTEAFF. CDR3 DNA sequence: TGTGCCAGCAGTGAGTGGGGACAGGGGATGAACACTGAAGCTTTCTTT.

The V and J genes are TRBV27 and TRBJ1-2; 9 positions agree with TRBD1. The CDR3 has 18 residues. V dropped 7 bases and J dropped 0; count of bases not matched to a gene: 15. Germline V gene lookup returns CDR1 MNHEY and CDR2 SMNVEV (reference sequence). The CDR3 is CASTKTGTGSLANYGYTF. The CDR3 bases are TGTGCCAGCACCAAAACCGGGACAGGGAGTCTGGCTAACTATGGCTACACCTTC.

This clone has just a few counts. J is TRBJ2-1 and V is TRBV6-4, with D perhaps TRBD2 (6 bases). This CDR3 comprises 14 residues. The V gene's germline CDR1 is MRHNA and CDR2 SNTAGT. V was clipped by 2 bases and J by 7 bases, with 12 bases between them. The CDR3 loop is CASSDGRDNNEQFF. The CDR3 DNA reads TGTGCCAGCAGTGACGGGCGGGATAATAATGAGCAGTTCTTC.